A selection of T cell receptor beta chains follows, all from one sample in a study of blood T cell repertoires in COVID-19. TCRdb's copy holds only in-frame clones and misses some; the assay was immunoSEQ multiplex PCR. The sample yields a few hundred thousand clones, roughly 83% seen once. Source material: peripheral blood. The receptors here all came from a woman aged 45-65 years with acute or convalescent COVID-19. CDR3s include the opening cysteine and the closing phenylalanine or tryptophan. A D gene is named only where the DNA matches it firmly. Part of the rows lack a size; the others show once, few, many or a class for expanded clones.

TGTGCCAGCACCAAATCCAGACTAGCGGGAGTTTTGAAAAACATTCAGTACTTC,CASTKSRLAGVLKNIQYF,NA,TRBD2,TRBV28,TRBJ2-4
TGTGCCAGCAGCCACACAGACGAGCAGTACTTC,CASSHTDEQYF,NA,NA,TRBV7-9,TRBJ2-7
TGTGCCAGCAGTTCCTCAGGGAGGGGTCTGCTTAGCAATCAGCCCCAGCATTTT,CASSSSGRGLLSNQPQHF,few,NA,TRBV28,TRBJ1-5
TGTGCCAGTAGTATAGTAAGGGGAAACATAGCCAAAAACATTCAGTACTTC,CASSIVRGNIAKNIQYF,NA,NA,TRBV19,TRBJ2-4
TGTGCCAGCAGCACACCGGGACAGGGGGCTTACGAGCAGTACTTC,CASSTPGQGAYEQYF,NA,NA,TRBV21-1,TRBJ2-7
TGTGCCATCAGCTCCGGGACAGGGGACCTCGGGCCGTTCTTC,CAISSGTGDLGPFF,NA,TRBD1,TRBV10-3,TRBJ2-1
TGTGCCAGCATTCCGGGGGGGAGGGGACATAATTCACCCCTCCACTTT,CASIPGGRGHNSPLHF,NA,NA,TRBV2,TRBJ1-6
TGTGCCAGCAGTTCGTTCGCGAACACCGGGGAGCTGTTTTTT,CASSSFANTGELFF,once,NA,TRBV27,TRBJ2-2
TGTGCCAGCAGTGATGCCACGACAGGCCTGAGTGAGCAGTTCTTC,CASSDATTGLSEQFF,NA,NA,TRBV25-1,TRBJ2-1
TGTGCCAGCAGCAAGACTAGCGGGAGGGAAAATGAGCAGTTCTTC,CASSKTSGRENEQFF,NA,TRBD2,TRBV7-3,TRBJ2-1
TGTGCCAGCAGCCCTACCCGCACAGATACGCAGTATTTT,CASSPTRTDTQYF,NA,NA,TRBV7-3,TRBJ2-3
TGTGCCAGCAGAGAGACAGGCCCCTACGAGCAGTACTTC,CASRETGPYEQYF,NA,NA,TRBV6-5,TRBJ2-7
TGCAGCGTTATTTGGACTTCGGGTGAAAAACTGTTTTTT,CSVIWTSGEKLFF,few,NA,TRBV29-1,TRBJ1-4
TGTGCCAGCAGTGGTTCCCGGACATTCGACAGAAGCACCATATATTTT,CASSGSRTFDRSTIYF,NA,NA,TRBV28,TRBJ1-3
TGTGCCAGCAGCGTCGACAGCTATGGCTACACCTTC,CASSVDSYGYTF,once,NA,TRBV9,TRBJ1-2
TGTGCCACCAGTGATCCACAGGGGGGCAATCAGCCCCAGCATTTT,CATSDPQGGNQPQHF,NA,TRBD1,TRBV24-1,TRBJ1-5
TGTGCCAGCAGCGGGGGGACCTTCGGCACCGGGGAGCTGTTTTTT,CASSGGTFGTGELFF,NA,NA,TRBV5-4,TRBJ2-2
TGTGCCAGCAGCCAAGATTTGTCGCAAGAGCATCAGCCCCAGCATTTT,CASSQDLSQEHQPQHF,NA,NA,TRBV3-1/TRBV3-2,TRBJ1-5
TGCGCCAGCCAGGCAAATCAGGCCGGGGAGGAAAAACTGTTTTTT,CASQANQAGEEKLFF,few,NA,TRBV4-3,TRBJ1-4
TGTGCCAGCAGTTTAGCGGGGATTCAAGAGACCCAGTACTTC,CASSLAGIQETQYF,NA,TRBD2,TRBV5-4,TRBJ2-5
TGTGCCAGCAGTCCGACAGGGGTAGGGCAGCCCCAGCATTTT,CASSPTGVGQPQHF,NA,TRBD1,TRBV27,TRBJ1-5
TGTGCCAGCAGTTTATCACCGGGACAGATTAACACTGAAGCTTTCTTT,CASSLSPGQINTEAFF,NA,TRBD1,TRBV28,TRBJ1-1
TGTGCCATCAGCCGCGGAGATACGCAGTATTTT,CAISRGDTQYF,NA,NA,TRBV10-3,TRBJ2-3
TGTGCCAGCAGCTTAGTACGCGGGATCACTGAAGCTTTCTTT,CASSLVRGITEAFF,NA,NA,TRBV7-8,TRBJ1-1
TGTGCCAGCAGTGACAGGGGGAATTCACCCCTCCACTTT,CASSDRGNSPLHF,NA,TRBD1,TRBV25-1,TRBJ1-6
TGTGCCAGCAGCCAAGAAGACCTCCGGGGGGCTTTCTTT,CASSQEDLRGAFF,NA,NA,TRBV4-2,TRBJ1-1
TGCGCCAGCAGCCCCCCGGGAGCTCCAGATACGCAGTATTTT,CASSPPGAPDTQYF,NA,NA,TRBV5-1,TRBJ2-3
TGCGCCAGCAGCACGGACAGGGAGACCCAGTACTTC,CASSTDRETQYF,NA,TRBD1,TRBV5-1,TRBJ2-5
TGCGCCAGCAGCCAAGGAGGGAGGGTTCAGGGAAACACCATATATTTT,CASSQGGRVQGNTIYF,NA,NA,TRBV4-3,TRBJ1-3